The 25 T cell receptor beta chains below come from one sample, sequenced in a study of blood T cell repertoires in COVID-19. Sequencing used immunoSEQ multiplex PCR; TCRdb keeps in-frame clones, though not all of them. The sample has approximately 73,000 clones, roughly 86% seen once. Sequencing used peripheral blood. Receptors originate from a woman in her fifties or sixties with acute or convalescent COVID-19.

The chain uses TRBV6-2 or TRBV6-3 and TRBJ2-2; 8 bases fit TRBD2. J lost 1 base, V lost 2 bases, and 12 bases had no gene match. Germline V gene data show CDR1 as MNHEY and CDR2 as SVGEGT. This CDR3 contains 19 residues. CDR3: CASSYPPVAGRGNTGELFF. The CDR3 DNA reads TGTGCCAGCAGTTACCCGCCTGTAGCGGGGCGGGGGAACACCGGGGAGCTGTTTTTT.

The CDR3 is CASSGAAGTEAFF. The CDR3 DNA is TGTGCCAGCAGTGGCGCGGCGGGCACTGAAGCTTTCTTT. V gene TRBV2 combines with J gene TRBJ1-1; no clear D. Germline V gene data show CDR1 as SNHLY and CDR2 as FYNNEI. Trimming removed 4 bases at V and 4 bases at J, with 10 bases between. This CDR3 region has 13 residues.

The chain employs TRBV7-2 and TRBJ2-1, with D unclear. Germline V gene data show CDR1 as SGHTA and CDR2 as FQGNSA. V lost 4 bases and J 7 bases, leaving 14 bases between the germline ends. CDR3 length equals 14 residues. CDR3 protein: CASSWAALGNEQFF. CDR3 DNA sequence: TGTGCCAGCAGCTGGGCAGCTCTCGGAAATGAGCAGTTCTTC.

The J gene is TRBJ2-7, the V gene TRBV21-1; the table's D call, TRBD1, was not checked against the DNA. TRBV21-1 is tagged as a pseudogene. This CDR3 is 15 amino acids long. The CDR3 loop reads CASSKSSGFSYEQYF. The CDR3 DNA sequence: TGTGCCAGCAGCAAATCCTCAGGGTTCTCCTACGAGCAGTACTTC.

The V and J genes are TRBV30 and TRBJ1-1; no firm D call. Trimming pared 7 bases from V and 9 bases from J, leaving 15 bases between. CDR1 is GTSNPN and CDR2 is SVGIG in the germline V gene (reference sequence). There are 11 residues in the CDR3. The CDR3 region has the DNA TGTGCCTCCTACCGGGGTTCCCAAGCTTTCTTT. It codes for CASYRGSQAFF.

The rearrangement links TRBV3-1 (or the pseudogene TRBV3-2) to TRBJ1-2, with 7 bases matching TRBD1. CDR1 and CDR2 (germline): LGHDT, YNNKEL (reference sequence). The CDR3 spans 15 residues. V trimming: 4 bases; J trimming: 8 bases; junction bases outside the gene matches: 13. Here the CDR3 reads CASSPRGDSLLGYTF. CDR3 sequence (DNA): TGTGCCAGCAGCCCCCGAGGGGACAGCCTGTTGGGCTACACCTTC.

The rearrangement uses TRBV18 and TRBJ2-7; 13 bases match TRBD2. CDR1 and CDR2 (germline): KGHSH, LQKENI. This CDR3 comprises 15 residues. With V trimmed by 0 bases and J by 8 bases, 4 bases remained unmatched. CDR3 DNA: TGTGCCAGCTCACCACCGGGACTAGCGGGGCTACAGCAGTACTTC. It encodes CASSPPGLAGLQQYF.

The genes are TRBV2 and TRBJ2-7; D not resolved. CDR1 is SNHLY and CDR2 is FYNNEI in the germline V gene. V was clipped by 1 base and J by 5 bases, with 9 bases between them. The CDR3 contains 13 residues. The CDR3 protein is CASSEEVRDEQYF. DNA of the CDR3: TGTGCCAGCAGTGAAGAGGTCCGGGACGAGCAGTACTTC.

The genes are TRBV6-6 and TRBJ1-4; TRBD1 matches 9 bases. V was clipped by 5 bases and J by 0 bases; unmatched bases: 7. Germline CDR1 reads MNHNY; CDR2 reads SVGAGI (reference sequence). The CDR3 runs to 17 residues. For the CDR3, the DNA is TGTGCCAGCAGTCGGGGACAGGGAGGGGCAACTAATGAAAAACTGTTTTTT. It specifies CASSRGQGGATNEKLFF.

The CDR3 sequence: CASSRTGGGYTF. The CDR3 DNA reads TGTGCCAGCAGCCGGACAGGGGGTGGCTACACCTTC. The chain links TRBV3-1 (or the pseudogene TRBV3-2) to TRBJ1-2, with 10 bases identical to TRBD1. V shed 4 bases and J 7 bases; nucleotides not matched to a gene: 0. Germline CDR1 and CDR2: LGHDT and YNNKEL (reference sequence). The CDR3 extends over 12 amino acids.

The chain employs TRBV28 and TRBJ1-2; perhaps TRBD1 as D (5 bases). CDR1 and CDR2 from the germline V gene are MDHEN and SYDVKM. Trimming left V 2 bases short and J 4 bases short, with 8 bases between. The length of the CDR3 is 13 residues. The CDR3 coding sequence is TGTGCCAGCAGTTTACAGGGTACCTATGGCTACACCTTC. The encoded protein is CASSLQGTYGYTF.

This chain connects TRBV5-1 to TRBJ2-5; the D gene is possibly TRBD2 (5 bases). V was cut by 5 bases and J by 4 bases, with 12 bases left in between. Germline CDR1 reads SGHRS; CDR2 reads YFSETQ. The CDR3 is 13 amino acids. CDR3 region: CASRDIGGETQYF. As DNA, the CDR3 is TGCGCCAGCAGGGATATCGGAGGAGAGACCCAGTACTTC. The full variable domain, with the rest looked up from reference TRBV5-1 and TRBJ2-5, is KAGVTQTPRYLIKTRGQQVTLSCSPISGHRSVSWYQQTPGQGLQFLFEYFSETQRNKGNFPGRFSGRQFSNSRSEMNVSTLELGDSALYLCASRDIGGETQYFGPGTRLLVL.

V usage is TRBV5-4 and J usage is TRBJ1-2, with 8 bases lining up with TRBD1. Germline V gene lookup returns CDR1 SGHNT and CDR2 YYREEE (reference sequence). The V and J ends lost 3 bases and 5 bases, in that order; junction bases with no gene match: 9. CDR3 length: 15 amino acids. For the CDR3, the DNA is TGTGCCAGCAGCTCGCCGACAGGGGAACATTATGGCTACACCTTC. It yields the protein CASSSPTGEHYGYTF. The whole variable domain, filled in from reference TRBV5-4 and TRBJ1-2, reads ETGVTQSPTHLIKTRGQQVTLRCSSQSGHNTVSWYQQALGQGPQFIFQYYREEENGRGNFPPRFSGLQFPNYSSELNVNALELDDSALYLCASSSPTGEHYGYTFGSGTRLTVV.

The chain combines TRBV28 with TRBJ2-1; the match to TRBD1 covers 9 bases. The CDR3 consists of 18 residues. Germline CDR1 MDHEN, CDR2 SYDVKM. V gave up 5 bases and J gave up 9 bases; unmatched junction bases: 20. The CDR3 bases are TGTGCCAGCAGTCCCCCGGGGGGTACAGGGGGCGCGAATATTGAGCAGTTCTTC. Protein: CASSPPGGTGGANIEQFF.

This chain connects TRBV12-3 or TRBV12-4 to TRBJ1-2; D possibly corresponds to TRBD1 (6 bases). Trimming took 3 bases from V and 8 from J, leaving 13 bases between them. The CDR3 totals 13 residues. For the CDR3, the DNA is TGTGCCAGCAGTTTCAGGGGTGGGGACGGCTACACCTTC. Its protein is CASSFRGGDGYTF.

The chain uses TRBV3-1 (or the pseudogene TRBV3-2) and TRBJ2-6; 12 bases align to TRBD2. CDR1 LGHDT and CDR2 YNNKEL come from the germline V gene (reference sequence). Trimming at V came to 4 bases and at J to 0 bases, leaving 4 bases not matched to a gene. This CDR3 contains 18 residues. The CDR3 DNA reads TGTGCCAGCAGCCCTAGCGGGGGGGTCCCCTCTGGGGCCAACGTCCTGACTTTC. Translating gives CASSPSGGVPSGANVLTF.

The genes are TRBV18 and TRBJ1-2; possibly TRBD1 for D (5 bases). Germline CDR1 KGHSH, CDR2 LQKENI. Trimming pared 1 base from V and 6 bases from J, leaving 12 bases between. This CDR3 region has 14 residues. The CDR3 region is CASSPRDGRDGYTF. For the CDR3, the DNA is TGTGCCAGCTCACCACGGGACGGGAGGGATGGCTACACCTTC. The entire variable domain, with the rest obtained from reference TRBV18 and TRBJ1-2, is as follows: NAGVMQNPRHLVRRRGQEARLRCSPMKGHSHVYWYRQLPEEGLKFMVYLQKENIIDESGMPKERFSAEFPKEGPSILRIQQVVRGDSAAYFCASSPRDGRDGYTFGSGTRLTVV.

This chain connects TRBV13 to TRBJ2-3; no clear D gene. The CDR3 totals 12 residues. Trimming took 6 bases from V and 6 from J, leaving 10 bases between them. The germline V gene has CDR1 PRHDT and CDR2 FYEKMQ (reference sequence). CDR3 DNA sequence: TGTGCCAGCAGTGCCAGATGGGATACGCAGTATTTT. Encoded protein: CASSARWDTQYF.

In nucleotides, the CDR3 is TGTGCCAGTACGTGGGGGCGCAAGAACACTGAAGCTTTCTTT. This gives the protein CASTWGRKNTEAFF. This rearrangement joins TRBV19 to TRBJ1-1; D might be TRBD1 (6 bases). This CDR3 has 14 amino acids. Germline CDR1 reads LNHDA; CDR2 reads SQIVND (reference sequence). The V gene lost 7 bases and the J gene lost 1 base, with 13 bases spanning the gap.

V and J are TRBV3-1 (or the pseudogene TRBV3-2) and TRBJ1-2; D call uncertain. Germline V gene sequence: CDR1 LGHDT, CDR2 YNNKEL (reference sequence). The CDR3 consists of 17 residues. The V gene lost 1 base and the J gene lost 4 bases, with 19 bases spanning the gap. The CDR3 reads CASSQGGSGSGAYGYTF. CDR3 coding DNA: TGTGCCAGCAGCCAAGGGGGATCGGGGTCAGGAGCCTATGGCTACACCTTC.

The chain combines TRBV5-4 with TRBJ2-1, with D unclear. This CDR3 is 13 amino acids long. CDR1 is SGHNT, CDR2 YYREEE, per germline (reference sequence). V lost 1 base and J 8 bases, leaving 10 bases between the germline ends. The CDR3 sequence is CASSLFPTDEQFF. DNA for the CDR3: TGTGCCAGCAGCTTGTTTCCCACAGATGAGCAGTTCTTC. The variable domain in full, with the rest retrieved from reference TRBV5-4 and TRBJ2-1, is ETGVTQSPTHLIKTRGQQVTLRCSSQSGHNTVSWYQQALGQGPQFIFQYYREEENGRGNFPPRFSGLQFPNYSSELNVNALELDDSALYLCASSLFPTDEQFFGPGTRLTVL.

The V and J genes are TRBV3-1 (or the pseudogene TRBV3-2) and TRBJ1-6, with a possible D match to TRBD1 (6 bases). This CDR3 has 15 amino acids. Germline V gene sequence: CDR1 LGHDT, CDR2 YNNKEL (reference sequence). The V end was cut by 1 base, the J end by 7 bases, with 11 bases between. The CDR3 region has the DNA TGTGCCAGCAGCCAAGTATCGGACAGCAATTCACCCCTCCACTTT. It is translated as CASSQVSDSNSPLHF.

The V and J genes are TRBV7-3 and TRBJ2-4; possibly TRBD2 for D (5 bases). Germline V gene data show CDR1 as SGHTA and CDR2 as FQGTGA. There are 15 residues in the CDR3. V lost 4 bases, J lost 0 bases, and 10 bases lay in between. Here the CDR3 reads CASSSSGGAKNIQYF. The CDR3 DNA is TGTGCCAGCAGCTCAAGCGGAGGAGCCAAAAACATTCAGTACTTC.

V is TRBV5-1 and J is TRBJ1-1; maybe TRBD1 (5 bases). The CDR3 totals 14 residues. The germline gives CDR1 SGHRS, CDR2 YFSETQ. Trimming pared 0 bases from V and 3 bases from J, leaving 9 bases between. The CDR3 nucleotides are TGCGCCAGCAGCTTGGAGGCGGGGGACACTGAAGCTTTCTTT. Translation gives CASSLEAGDTEAFF. Full variable domain (rest looked up from reference TRBV5-1 and TRBJ1-1): KAGVTQTPRYLIKTRGQQVTLSCSPISGHRSVSWYQQTPGQGLQFLFEYFSETQRNKGNFPGRFSGRQFSNSRSEMNVSTLELGDSALYLCASSLEAGDTEAFFGQGTRLTVV.

This clone appeared once. The chain is built from TRBV5-5 and TRBJ2-7; TRBD2 might be the D (6 bases). Germline V gene lookup returns CDR1 SGHKS and CDR2 YYEKEE (reference sequence). V lost 4 bases and J 2 bases, leaving 10 bases between the germline ends. This CDR3 comprises 13 residues. CDR3 nucleotides: TGTGCCAGCAGCCTGACGGGGGCCTACGAGCAGTACTTC. It is translated as CASSLTGAYEQYF.